The 22 T cell receptor beta chains reported below all come from one sample, sequenced in a study of T cells in Graves' hyperthyroidism and ophthalmopathy. Researchers took RNA transcripts and amplified the TCR beta CDR3 regions from them. The HTBI primer set was used in a first-round RT-PCR of the TCR CDR3. TCRdb ran MiXCR on the multiplex PCR reads and lists one entry per CDR3 protein. The sample lists more than 500,000 distinct CDR3 sequences, about 16% occurring once. The sequenced material came from blood. The receptor source for this set is a woman aged 25 to 39 with Graves' ophthalmopathy.

Only a few counts were recorded for this clonotype. The chain carries TRBV7-2 and TRBJ1-2; tentatively, D is TRBD1 (5 bases). The germline CDR1 and CDR2 sequences are SGHTA and FQGNSA. CDR3 size: 14 residues. The V end lost 1 base, the J end lost 4 bases, and 10 bases lay between the germline ends. CDR3: CASSLVMTAYGYTF. The CDR3 region has the DNA TGTGCCAGCAGCTTAGTCATGACAGCCTATGGCTACACCTTC.

At least ten counts were recorded for this clonotype. The chain combines TRBV4-3 with TRBJ1-1, with D unresolved. The CDR3 has 14 residues. V lost 0 bases to trimming and J lost 4 bases, with 9 bases between them. Per germline, CDR1 LGHNA and CDR2 YSLEER. CDR3 sequence reads: CASSQEGLVTEAFF. CDR3 sequence (DNA): TGCGCCAGCAGCCAAGAGGGCCTGGTCACTGAAGCTTTCTTT.

This clonotype was seen a few times. The chain joins TRBV29-1 to TRBJ1-5, with 7 bases that match TRBD1. Trimming removed 1 base from V and 6 bases from J; junction bases left unmatched: 6. There are 14 residues in the CDR3. Germline V gene data show CDR1 as SQVTM and CDR2 as ANQGSEA. The CDR3 region has the DNA TGCAGCGTTGAAGTCGAGGGGGCGGGTCAGCCCCAGCATTTT. Protein: CSVEVEGAGQPQHF.

This clonotype was picked up many times. This rearrangement joins TRBV7-2 to TRBJ1-3; TRBD1 matches 7 bases. The germline CDR1 and CDR2 sequences are SGHTA and FQGNSA. V lost 0 bases to trimming and J lost 2 bases; unmatched junction nucleotides: 1. CDR3 size: 15 residues. The DNA for the CDR3 is TGTGCCAGCAGCTTAGCCGGACAGGCTGGAAACACCATATATTTT. It codes for CASSLAGQAGNTIYF.

This clonotype was found a few times. The chain couples TRBV4-1 to TRBJ2-1; D uncertain. The CDR3 spans 16 residues. V dropped 0 bases and J dropped 6 bases, with 15 bases sitting between them. In germline, CDR1 is MGHRA, CDR2 YSYEKL. For the CDR3, the DNA is TGCGCCAGCAGCCAAGAACCCTCCTTTGACCCCAATGAGCAGTTCTTC. It specifies CASSQEPSFDPNEQFF.

This rearrangement joins TRBV6-1 to TRBJ2-6; D is perhaps TRBD2 (7 bases). This CDR3 has 16 amino acids. Germline V CDR1 and CDR2: MNHNS, SASEGT. Trimming pared 8 bases from V and 2 bases from J, leaving 16 bases between. CDR3 protein: CASSEGRGAGANVLTF. As DNA, the CDR3 is TGTGCCAGCTCGGAGGGGAGGGGGGCTGGGGCCAACGTCCTGACTTTC.

There are a few counts of this clonotype. The rearrangement uses TRBV10-3 and TRBJ2-4; a weak D match, TRBD2 (5 bases). The V gene's germline CDR1 is ENHRY and CDR2 SYGVKD. The CDR3 extends over 13 amino acids. V was cut by 5 bases and J by 9 bases, with 14 bases left in between. The CDR3 nucleotides read TGTGCCATCAGTCGCGAGGGTATAGCCATTCAGTACTTC. Its protein product is CAISREGIAIQYF.

This clonotype was counted ten times or more. The gene calls are TRBV7-8 and TRBJ1-6; D is uncertain. V lost 2 bases to trimming and J lost 5 bases, with 16 bases between them. The CDR3 extends over 17 amino acids. The germline V gene encodes CDR1 SGHVS and CDR2 FQNEAQ. CDR3 loop: CASSLFTVVDHNSPLHF. The CDR3 region has the DNA TGTGCCAGCAGCTTATTCACAGTCGTTGACCATAATTCACCCCTCCACTTT.

This clonotype came up many times. The chain is built from TRBV28 and TRBJ2-3; D not resolved. V lost 3 bases and J 2 bases, leaving 12 bases between the germline ends. The CDR3 spans 15 residues. Germline V gene sequence: CDR1 MDHEN, CDR2 SYDVKM. This chain's CDR3 is CASSLPSMITDTQYF. The CDR3 nucleotides read TGTGCCAGCAGTTTGCCCTCGATGATCACAGATACGCAGTATTTT.

V and J are TRBV29-1 and TRBJ1-1; D gene uncertain. CDR1 and CDR2 (germline): SQVTM, ANQGSEA. V was pared by 5 bases and J by 0 bases, with 10 bases between. This CDR3 contains 13 residues. The CDR3 DNA reads as TGCAGCGTTTCCCCTTCTCTGAACACTGAAGCTTTCTTT. It is translated as CSVSPSLNTEAFF.

This clonotype was observed many times. This chain uses TRBV28 with TRBJ2-1; 7 bases map to TRBD1. The CDR3 consists of 13 residues. J lost 10 bases, V lost 6 bases, and 9 bases had no gene match. Germline CDR1 MDHEN, CDR2 SYDVKM. The CDR3 sequence: CASSSRAQGEQFF. The CDR3 coding sequence is TGTGCCAGCAGCTCCCGCGCACAGGGGGAGCAGTTCTTC.

Points on this clonotype: The CDR3 does not close with the conserved phenylalanine or tryptophan, likely indicating a read error. The V and J genes are TRBV28 and TRBJ1-5; D gene unclear. V dropped 5 bases and J dropped 5 bases, with 13 bases sitting between them. CDR3 size: 14 residues. CDR1 MDHEN and CDR2 SYDVKM come from the germline V gene. CDR3 in amino acids: CASSRTVRHQPQHL. The CDR3 region has the DNA TGTGCCAGCAGTCGGACGGTGCGACATCAGCCCCAGCATCTT.

In its sample, this clonotype was seen many times. V and J are TRBV7-2 and TRBJ2-5, with D possibly matching TRBD1 (6 bases). CDR1 and CDR2 (germline): SGHTA, FQGNSA. Trimming cost V 3 bases and J 4 bases, with 9 bases left between them. The CDR3 is 13 amino acids. CDR3 sequence: CASSFTGLETQYF. The CDR3 DNA sequence: TGTGCCAGCAGCTTCACAGGGTTAGAGACCCAGTACTTC.

This clonotype was recorded at least ten times. The genes are TRBV3-1 and TRBJ1-4; D is uncertain. The germline gives CDR1 LGHDT, CDR2 YNNKEL (reference sequence). The CDR3 runs 14 residues. V lost 2 bases to trimming and J lost 7 bases, with 11 bases between them. The CDR3 loop is CASSQSGEGEKLFF. The CDR3 DNA reads as TGTGCCAGCAGCCAATCCGGGGAAGGTGAAAAACTGTTTTTT.

V usage is TRBV15 and J usage is TRBJ2-1; 8 bases map to TRBD2. J gave up 6 bases and V 1 base, and 5 bases lay outside the gene matches. The CDR3 runs 15 residues. Germline CDR1 is LNHNV and CDR2 is YYDKDF (reference sequence). The CDR3 DNA is TGTGCCACCAGCAGAGGACCCGGGACTAGCAATGAGCAGTTCTTC. As protein: CATSRGPGTSNEQFF.

J is TRBJ2-7 and V is TRBV2; unclear D gene. This CDR3 spans 13 amino acids. In germline, CDR1 is SNHLY, CDR2 FYNNEI. V was trimmed by 7 bases and J by 1 base, leaving 11 bases between them. The CDR3 DNA is TGTGCCAGCATTGGGCACAAATCCTACGAGCAGTACTTC. The encoded protein is CASIGHKSYEQYF.

This clonotype appeared many times. The chain employs TRBV12-3 or TRBV12-4 and TRBJ2-1; D possibly matches TRBD1 or TRBD2 (5 bases each). V gave up 2 bases and J gave up 7 bases, with 15 bases separating them. The CDR3 consists of 15 residues. CDR3 coding DNA: TGTGCCAGCAGTTTACGGCCGGGGCCGGGGAATGAGCAGTTCTTC. Its protein is CASSLRPGPGNEQFF.

In this sample, this clonotype turned up a few times. The DNA of the CDR3 is TGTGCCAGCAGTGTTTCGGACTGGATTGAAGCTTTCTTT. It codes for CASSVSDWIEAFF. The V call is TRBV6-1, the J call TRBJ1-1; D is undetermined. CDR1 is MNHNS and CDR2 is SASEGT in the germline V gene. CDR3 size: 13 residues. Trimming removed 4 bases at V and 7 bases at J, with 13 bases between.

Ten or more counts support this clonotype. The chain has TRBV24-1 and TRBJ2-1, with D perhaps TRBD1 (5 bases). The V gene lost 0 bases and the J gene lost 8 bases, with 22 bases spanning the gap. The CDR3 has 18 residues. CDR1 and CDR2 (germline): KGHDR, SFDVKD. Here the CDR3 reads CATSDLKRRQGGFDEQFF. For the CDR3, the DNA is TGTGCCACCAGTGATTTGAAGAGACGGCAGGGCGGTTTTGATGAGCAGTTCTTC.

This clonotype was seen ten or more times. The rearrangement uses TRBV28 and TRBJ1-2, with unresolved D. Germline V gives CDR1 MDHEN, CDR2 SYDVKM. This CDR3 has 15 residues. Between the trimmed V and J ends, which lost 5 bases and 0 bases, there was a span of 13 bases. CDR3 nucleotide sequence: TGTGCCAGCAGTCTCCTCGGGGATGCTAACTATGGCTACACCTTC. This sequence encodes CASSLLGDANYGYTF.

This clonotype was found many times. The V call is TRBV7-3, the J call TRBJ2-5; 8 bases line up with TRBD1. V trimming: 5 bases; J trimming: 5 bases; junction bases outside the gene matches: 7. The germline V gene encodes CDR1 SGHTA and CDR2 FQGTGA. CDR3 length: 14 amino acids. The CDR3: CASSETGVGETQYF. The CDR3 DNA reads as TGTGCCAGCAGCGAGACAGGGGTCGGGGAGACCCAGTACTTC.

The chain joins TRBV7-2 to TRBJ2-5; 10 bases match TRBD2. The CDR3 sequence is 18 residues long. Germline V gives CDR1 SGHTA, CDR2 FQGNSA. V lost 0 bases and J lost 5; bases outside the gene matches: 12. DNA for the CDR3: TGTGCCAGCAGCTTAGCGGTCCTAGCGGGAGCCATTGGGGAGACCCAGTACTTC. This codes for CASSLAVLAGAIGETQYF.